The T cell receptor beta chain under discussion was sequenced for a study of memory CD4+ T cells and cytomegalovirus serostatus. The sort gate was single viable CD3+CD4+CD8-CD45RO+ cells for memory CD4+ T cells. Methods used by the authors: Out-of-frame sequences were removed, leaving about 2.2 million distinct TCRbeta sequences. Generated by immunoSEQ multiplex PCR, the TCRdb table keeps only in-frame clones and is missing some. V and J calls plus clone size are reproduced from that table; the DNA served to infer D and trimming. The sample lists 55,000 to 65,000 clones, around 80% occurring once. Turning to this clone: No antigen is known for it.

General observations from the study: The CMV-associated TCR signature appears largely within the CD4+ memory repertoire.

This receptor was identified in an adult in good health and CMV-seronegative. The sample consisted of memory CD4+ T cells from blood.

The CDR3, as DNA: TGCAGCGTTGCTAAGTCTTTAGACACTGAAGCTTTCTTT. It specifies CSVAKSLDTEAFF. The chain recombines TRBV29-1 with TRBJ1-1; D call uncertain. V was clipped by 4 bases and J by 3 bases, with 12 bases between them. Per germline, CDR1 SQVTM and CDR2 ANQGSEA. CDR3 length equals 13 residues.